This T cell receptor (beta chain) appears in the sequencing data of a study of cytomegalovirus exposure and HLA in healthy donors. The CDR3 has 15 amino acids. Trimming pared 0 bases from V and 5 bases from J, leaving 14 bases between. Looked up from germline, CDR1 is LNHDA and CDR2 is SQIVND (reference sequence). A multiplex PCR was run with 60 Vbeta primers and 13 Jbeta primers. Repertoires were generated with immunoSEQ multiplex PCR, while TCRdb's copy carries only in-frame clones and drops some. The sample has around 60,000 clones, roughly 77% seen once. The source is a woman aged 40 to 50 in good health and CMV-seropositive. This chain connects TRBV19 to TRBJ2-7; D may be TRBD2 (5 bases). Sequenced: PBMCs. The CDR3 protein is CASSIDLGLPNEQYF. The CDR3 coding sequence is TGTGCCAGTAGTATAGATCTCGGACTCCCCAACGAGCAGTACTTC.